Listed below are T cell receptor beta chains from one sample, sequenced in a study of T cell repertoires in cytomegalovirus infection. Which antigens these TCRs recognize remains unknown. MiXCR, applied by TCRdb to the reads, yields one record per CDR3 protein. The data contain around 50,000 distinct CDR3 sequences, roughly 20% of them seen just once; the ten biggest clones take up 26%. The source was CD8+ T cells from cultured PBMCs, collected from culture after CMV antigen stimulation. These receptors were collected from a human donor in good health (CMV status not recorded). Some clones in this sample may be carry-over from other donors' samples. The CDR3 runs from the conserved cysteine through the conserved F or W. A D gene is named only where the DNA matches it firmly. Where a row states a size, it is once, few, many or the class of an expanded clone; other rows omit it.

cdr3_nt cdr3_aa j_call v_call cdr3_length clone_size d_call
TGTGCCAGCAGCTTTCTTGCTCTGAACACTGAAGCTTTCTTT CASSFLALNTEAFF TRBJ1-1 TRBV7-6 14 medium-sized NA
TGTGCCAGCAGCCCTAGCGGGAGTAGCACAGATACGCAGTATTTT CASSPSGSSTDTQYF TRBJ2-3 TRBV7-9 15 many TRBD2
TGTGCCAGTAGTATTATAGAAGGAGAGACCCAGTACTTC CASSIIEGETQYF TRBJ2-5 TRBV19 13 many NA
TGTGCCAGTAGTATAGGGACAGGGGGTGGTGAGCAGTTCTTC CASSIGTGGGEQFF TRBJ2-1 TRBV19 14 NA TRBD1
TGTGCCAGCAGCCCGAGAGGGGCCAACGTCCTGACTTTC CASSPRGANVLTF TRBJ2-6 TRBV7-9 13 few NA
TGTGCCAGCAGCCGGACTAGCGGGATCTACAATGAGCAGTTCTTC CASSRTSGIYNEQFF TRBJ2-1 TRBV7-3 15 NA TRBD2
TGTGCCAGCAGTTTTCAACAGGGGGCTCGAGAGCAGTTCTTC CASSFQQGAREQFF TRBJ2-1 TRBV27 14 many TRBD1
TGTGCCAGCTCGGAGGCTCTATCCTCTCCCTACAATGAGCAGTTCTTC CASSEALSSPYNEQFF TRBJ2-1 TRBV6-2/TRBV6-3 16 few NA
TGTGCCAGCAGCAAACCTCTAGAGGGTGAGCAGTTCTTC CASSKPLEGEQFF TRBJ2-1 TRBV5-4 13 many NA
TGTGCCAGCAGCCAAGTCCGGGACGGAACCTACGAGCAGTACTTC CASSQVRDGTYEQYF TRBJ2-7 TRBV4-1 15 NA NA
TGCAGTGCTAGACAGAACGGTCAGCCCCAGCATTTT CSARQNGQPQHF TRBJ1-5 TRBV20-1 12 NA NA
TGTGCCAGCAGCTTAGTGCAGACTAGCGGGGCCTACGAGCAGTACTTC CASSLVQTSGAYEQYF TRBJ2-7 TRBV7-9 16 NA TRBD2
TGTGCCAGAGAGAAGACCTACGAGCAGTACTTC CAREKTYEQYF TRBJ2-7 TRBV19 11 few NA
TGTGCCAGCAGCTGGAGGTTCCCCGGGGAGCTGTTTTTT CASSWRFPGELFF TRBJ2-2 TRBV7-3 13 few NA
TGTGCCAGCAGCTTACAGCGGGCAGCTTTCTTT CASSLQRAAFF TRBJ1-1 TRBV7-9 11 few NA
TGCAGTGCTTTGCACGCCTACTCTGGAAACACCATATATTTT CSALHAYSGNTIYF TRBJ1-3 TRBV20-1 14 few NA
TGTGCCAGCAGGCCTACTGGAGCCTACGAGCAGTACTTC CASRPTGAYEQYF TRBJ2-7 TRBV7-2 13 few NA
TGTGCCAGCAGCACTAGCGGGACCCCGGGGGGCAATGAGCAGTTCTTC CASSTSGTPGGNEQFF TRBJ2-1 TRBV7-3 16 NA TRBD2
TGCGCCAGCAGCCAAGTGACAGGGAGGGAGACCCAGTACTTC CASSQVTGRETQYF TRBJ2-5 TRBV4-1 14 NA NA
TGTGCCAGCAGCTCCATCCCTAGCGGAAATCCTTACGAGCAGTACTTC CASSSIPSGNPYEQYF TRBJ2-7 TRBV7-9 16 many TRBD2
TGCGCCAGCAGCCAAGACGGCCGCGAGCTGTTTTTT CASSQDGRELFF TRBJ2-2 TRBV4-3 12 NA NA
TGTGCCTGGAGTGTCGGGTACACCGGGGAGCTGTTTTTT CAWSVGYTGELFF TRBJ2-2 TRBV30 13 NA NA
TGTGCCAGCAGCCCCAGGGCGGACTTTTCCTACGAGCAGTACTTC CASSPRADFSYEQYF TRBJ2-7 TRBV7-2 15 NA NA
TGTGCCAGCAGCGACCAGGGGACCGAGCAGTACTTC CASSDQGTEQYF TRBJ2-7 TRBV7-6 12 NA NA